This TCR beta chain was documented in a study of OX40 agonist ivuxolimab in advanced cancers. Study at large: Three patients had partial responses: one hepatocellular carcinoma, two cutaneous melanoma.

This clone came up a few times. V was trimmed by 5 bases and J by 7 bases, leaving 15 bases between them. CDR1 is GTSNPN and CDR2 is SVGIG in the germline V gene (reference sequence). This CDR3 is built from 13 residues. Clones were read by immunoSEQ multiplex PCR, and TCRdb kept only the in-frame ones, dropping some. The sample contains roughly 51,000 clones, around 89% of which appear only once. The TCR comes from an adult with an advanced solid tumor such as melanoma, head and neck, liver or kidney cancer. The sample consisted of CD4+ or CD8+ T cells sorted from blood, taken in a trial of the OX40 agonist ivuxolimab. The V and J genes are TRBV30 and TRBJ1-5, with D possibly matching TRBD1 (6 bases). CDR3 nucleotide sequence: TGTGCCTGGGGGGGGCAGGGTAGACAGCCCCAGCATTTT. As protein: CAWGGQGRQPQHF.